This T cell receptor (beta chain) appears in the sequencing data of a study of breast tumors, draining lymph nodes, adjacent tissues. The study, taken as a whole, reports: Tumor repertoires ranked between lymph nodes and nontumor tissue in diversity, with V and J gene preferences.

Note on this clonotype: The antigen remains undetermined. One end of the junction is discordant with germline, which a read error may explain.

Samples came from axillary lymph nodes draining the breast cancer. Germline assignment: CDR1 ENHRY and CDR2 SYGVKD. The CDR3 is made up of 15 amino acids. One entry per CDR3 protein, called by TCRdb with MiXCR from the multiplex PCR reads. The table records around 190,000 distinct CDR3 sequences, 25% to 40% of them present only once. The specimen was axillary lymph node tissue. This receptor was obtained from a female donor with breast cancer. Some clones in this sample may be carry-over from other donors' samples. This sequence joins TRBV10-3 and TRBJ2-5, with D unresolved. CDR3 in DNA: TGTGCCATCGGTGGTAGTAGGAGTATACAAGAGACCCAGTACTTT. Amino acids: CAIGGSRSIQETQYF.